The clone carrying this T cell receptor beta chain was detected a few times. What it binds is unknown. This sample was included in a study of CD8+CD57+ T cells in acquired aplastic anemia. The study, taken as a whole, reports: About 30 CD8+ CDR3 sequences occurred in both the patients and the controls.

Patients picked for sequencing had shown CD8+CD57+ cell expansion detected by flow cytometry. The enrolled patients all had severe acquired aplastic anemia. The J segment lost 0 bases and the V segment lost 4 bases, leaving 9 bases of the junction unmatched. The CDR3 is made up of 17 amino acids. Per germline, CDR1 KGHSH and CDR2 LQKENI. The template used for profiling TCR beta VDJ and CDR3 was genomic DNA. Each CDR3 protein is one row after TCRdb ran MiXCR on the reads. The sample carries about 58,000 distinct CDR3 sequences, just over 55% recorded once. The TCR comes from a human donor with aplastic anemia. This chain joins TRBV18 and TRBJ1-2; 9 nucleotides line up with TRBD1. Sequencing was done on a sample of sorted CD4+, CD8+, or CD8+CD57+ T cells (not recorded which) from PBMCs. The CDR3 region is CASSQTGGRSPNYGYTF. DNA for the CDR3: TGTGCCAGCTCACAAACAGGGGGCAGGTCCCCTAACTATGGCTACACCTTC.